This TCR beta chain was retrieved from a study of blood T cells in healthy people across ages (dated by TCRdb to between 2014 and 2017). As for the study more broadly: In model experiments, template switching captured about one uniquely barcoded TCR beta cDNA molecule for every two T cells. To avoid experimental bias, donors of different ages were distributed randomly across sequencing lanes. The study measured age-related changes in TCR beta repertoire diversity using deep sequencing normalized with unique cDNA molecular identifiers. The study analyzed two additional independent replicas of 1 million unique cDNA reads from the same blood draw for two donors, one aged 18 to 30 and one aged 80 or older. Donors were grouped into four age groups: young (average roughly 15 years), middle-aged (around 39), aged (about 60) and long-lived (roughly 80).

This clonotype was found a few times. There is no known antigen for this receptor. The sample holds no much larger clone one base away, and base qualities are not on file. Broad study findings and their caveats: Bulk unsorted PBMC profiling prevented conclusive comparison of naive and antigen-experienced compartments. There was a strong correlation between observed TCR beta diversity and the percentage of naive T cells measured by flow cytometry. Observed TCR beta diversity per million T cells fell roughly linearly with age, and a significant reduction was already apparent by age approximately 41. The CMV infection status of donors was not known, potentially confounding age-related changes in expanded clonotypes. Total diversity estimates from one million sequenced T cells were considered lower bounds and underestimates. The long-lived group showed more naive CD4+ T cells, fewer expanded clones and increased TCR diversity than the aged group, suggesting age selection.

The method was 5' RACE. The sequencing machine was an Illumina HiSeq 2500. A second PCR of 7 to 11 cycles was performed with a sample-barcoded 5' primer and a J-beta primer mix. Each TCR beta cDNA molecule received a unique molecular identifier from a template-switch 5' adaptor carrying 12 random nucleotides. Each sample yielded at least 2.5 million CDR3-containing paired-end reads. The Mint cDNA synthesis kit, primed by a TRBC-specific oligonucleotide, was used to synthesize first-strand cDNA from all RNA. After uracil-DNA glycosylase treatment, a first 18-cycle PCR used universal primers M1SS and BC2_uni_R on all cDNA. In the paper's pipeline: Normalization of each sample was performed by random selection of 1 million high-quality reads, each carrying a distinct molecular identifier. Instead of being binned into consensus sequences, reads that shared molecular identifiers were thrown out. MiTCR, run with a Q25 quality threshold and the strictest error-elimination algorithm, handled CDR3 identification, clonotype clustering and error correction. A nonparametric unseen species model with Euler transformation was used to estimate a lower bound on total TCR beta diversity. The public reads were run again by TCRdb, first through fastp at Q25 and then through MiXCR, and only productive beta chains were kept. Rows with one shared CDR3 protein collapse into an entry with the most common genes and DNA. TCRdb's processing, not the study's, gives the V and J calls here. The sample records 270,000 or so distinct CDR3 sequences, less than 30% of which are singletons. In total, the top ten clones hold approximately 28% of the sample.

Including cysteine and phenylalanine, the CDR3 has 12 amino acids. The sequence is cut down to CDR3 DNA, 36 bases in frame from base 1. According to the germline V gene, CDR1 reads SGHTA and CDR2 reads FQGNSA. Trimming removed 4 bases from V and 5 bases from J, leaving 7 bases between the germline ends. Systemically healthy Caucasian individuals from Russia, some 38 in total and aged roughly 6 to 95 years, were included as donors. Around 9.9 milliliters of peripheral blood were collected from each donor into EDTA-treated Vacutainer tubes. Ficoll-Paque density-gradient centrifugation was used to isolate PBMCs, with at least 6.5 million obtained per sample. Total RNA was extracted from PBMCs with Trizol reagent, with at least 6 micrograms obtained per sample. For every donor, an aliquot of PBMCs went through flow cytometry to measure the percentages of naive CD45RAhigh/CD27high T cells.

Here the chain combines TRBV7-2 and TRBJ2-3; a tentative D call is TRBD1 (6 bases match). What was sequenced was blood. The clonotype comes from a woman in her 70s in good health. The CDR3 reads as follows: CASSSRGDTQYF. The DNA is TGTGCCAGCAGCTCCAGGGGAGATACGCAGTATTTT.